The rows below give T cell receptor beta chains drawn from one sample of a study of T cell responses to AZD1222 COVID-19 vaccine. Some clones are missing from TCRdb's copy, which holds only in-frame ones; the method was immunoSEQ multiplex PCR. There are 100,000 or so clones in the sample; roughly 86% occur only once, and 5% lies in the top ten. Source: peripheral blood, taken on day 0 of AZD1222 vaccination. Receptors were obtained from an adult in good health. CDR3s include the opening cysteine and the closing phenylalanine or tryptophan. Each record gives: CDR3 DNA, CDR3 protein, clone size, J gene, D gene, V gene, CDR3 length. The D gene is left open where the match is weak. Expanded clones are given a class, and other clones once, few, many or no size at all.

TGTGCCAGCAGTGAACGAGGGGGAGCTTTCTTT,CASSERGGAFF,-,TRBJ1-1,-,TRBV2,11
TGTGCCAGCAAAACGAACACCGGGGAGCTGTTTTTT,CASKTNTGELFF,-,TRBJ2-2,-,TRBV28,12
TGTGCCAGCAGCCTAATGTACAATCAGCCCCAGCATTTT,CASSLMYNQPQHF,-,TRBJ1-5,-,TRBV7-2,13
TGTGCCAGCAGTCCGCGACAGTTTATGAACACTGAAGCTTTCTTT,CASSPRQFMNTEAFF,-,TRBJ1-1,-,TRBV28,15
TGCGCCAGCAGTGGCCGGGGGGCAGGCGAGCAGTACTTC,CASSGRGAGEQYF,-,TRBJ2-7,-,TRBV5-1,13
TGTGCCAGCAGCCACAGAGGGTCACCCCTCCACTTT,CASSHRGSPLHF,-,TRBJ1-6,-,TRBV28,12
TGTGCCAGTAGTATGTCATCGGGAGGGATCTACGAGCAGTACTTC,CASSMSSGGIYEQYF,-,TRBJ2-7,TRBD2,TRBV19,15
TGTGCCAGTAGTCGACCTAGTATCCCTGAGCAGTTCTTC,CASSRPSIPEQFF,-,TRBJ2-1,-,TRBV19,13
TGTGCCAGCAGCTCACATGACCGGACAGGGATCGGTTCACCCCTCCACTTT,CASSSHDRTGIGSPLHF,medium-sized,TRBJ1-6,TRBD1,TRBV7-9,17
TGTGCCAGCAGTTATGGGGGGTCCGAGTTCTTC,CASSYGGSEFF,-,TRBJ2-1,-,TRBV6-5,11
TGTGCCAGCAGTTACGATACCCAGCCCCAGCATTTT,CASSYDTQPQHF,-,TRBJ1-5,-,TRBV6-6,12
TGTGCCACCAGCAGAAAGGGACAGGGGGACCACGAGCAGTACTTC,CATSRKGQGDHEQYF,-,TRBJ2-7,TRBD1,TRBV15,15
TGTGCCAGCAGTTACCGGCCCCGAAACACTGAAGCTTTCTTT,CASSYRPRNTEAFF,-,TRBJ1-1,-,TRBV6-5,14
TGTGCCAGTAGTATTCGCCAGAATAGCAATCAGCCCCAGCATTTT,CASSIRQNSNQPQHF,-,TRBJ1-5,-,TRBV19,15
TGTGCCAGCAGCGTAGTCCCGACAGGGGACTATGGCTACACCTTC,CASSVVPTGDYGYTF,once,TRBJ1-2,TRBD1,TRBV9,15
TGCGCCAGCAGTGGAAGGGATGGAGGAGCCGAGCAGTACTTC,CASSGRDGGAEQYF,once,TRBJ2-7,-,TRBV10-1,14
TGTGCCAGCAGCTTAACAGGGATGTCTCCCAATCAGCCCCAGCATTTT,CASSLTGMSPNQPQHF,-,TRBJ1-5,-,TRBV7-2,16
TGTGCCAGCAGCCAGCACAGGAGGAAGTACGAGCAGTACTTC,CASSQHRRKYEQYF,-,TRBJ2-7,-,TRBV14,14
TGCAGCGTTGCGCTACGACAGTCGAGCTCCTACAATGAGCAGTTCTTC,CSVALRQSSSYNEQFF,once,TRBJ2-1,-,TRBV29-1,16
TGTGCCAGCAGCTACGGGACAGGACAAAGCACAGATACGCAGTATTTT,CASSYGTGQSTDTQYF,-,TRBJ2-3,TRBD1,TRBV5-4,16
TGTGCCAGCGGCGGGACAAATAATTCACCCCTCCACTTT,CASGGTNNSPLHF,-,TRBJ1-6,-,TRBV9,13
TGTGCCAGCAGTTCGCGGACAGTCTCCTACGAGCAGTACTTC,CASSSRTVSYEQYF,-,TRBJ2-7,-,TRBV28,14
TGTGCCAGCAGTTCAGTGGGACAGGGGGCGTATCAAGCTTTCTTT,CASSSVGQGAYQAFF,few,TRBJ1-1,TRBD1,TRBV28,15
TGTGCCATCAGCGGACCGAGCTACGAGCAGTACTTC,CAISGPSYEQYF,-,TRBJ2-7,-,TRBV10-3,12
TGTGCCACCAGCATGTTCGAACAGGGGTTAGACACTGAAGCTTTCTTT,CATSMFEQGLDTEAFF,few,TRBJ1-1,TRBD1,TRBV15,16
TGTGCCAGTAGTGGGGGGGACAGTCGTCAGCCCCAGCATTTT,CASSGGDSRQPQHF,few,TRBJ1-5,TRBD1,TRBV19,14
TGTGCAAGTCGCTCCCCCTGTCGCGGCCGTATGGGCACTGAAGCTTTCTTT,CASRSPCRGRMGTEAFF,-,TRBJ1-1,-,TRBV12-2,17
TGTGCCAGCAGCGTAAGCAGCGTCTCCTCTGGAAACACCATATATTTT,CASSVSSVSSGNTIYF,once,TRBJ1-3,-,TRBV9,16
TGTGCCAGCCCCCAAGCATTCAATCCTAACTATGGCTACACCTTC,CASPQAFNPNYGYTF,-,TRBJ1-2,-,TRBV3-1/TRBV3-2,15
TGCAGTGCTAAGGGACGGGTCGAGCAGTACTTC,CSAKGRVEQYF,-,TRBJ2-7,-,TRBV20-1,11
TGTGCCAGCAGCCAGTTGAACACCATATATTTT,CASSQLNTIYF,-,TRBJ1-3,-,TRBV3-1/TRBV3-2,11
TGTGCCAGCAGCGAAGGACGGAGGTTAAAAGAAAAACTGTTTTTT,CASSEGRRLKEKLFF,-,TRBJ1-4,-,TRBV11-2,15
TGTGCCAGCAGTGGGACAGGGGCCGTCCGTTTGACTAATGAAAAACTGTTTTTT,CASSGTGAVRLTNEKLFF,once,TRBJ1-4,TRBD1,TRBV6-1,18
TGTGCCAGCAGTCCTGCACATCAGGGTTCGGGCTACACCTTC,CASSPAHQGSGYTF,-,TRBJ1-2,-,TRBV28,14
TGTGCCAGCAGCTTGGTGGCAGGGCCCTTTGATAACTATGGCTACACCTTC,CASSLVAGPFDNYGYTF,-,TRBJ1-2,-,TRBV5-8,17
TGTGCCAGCAGCACGCGACAGGGGTTCTCCTACAATGAGCAGTTCTTC,CASSTRQGFSYNEQFF,-,TRBJ2-1,TRBD1,TRBV14,16
TGTGCCAGCTCACCACCGAATGGTGTGAGCAGCTCTGGGGCCAACGTCCTGACTTTC,CASSPPNGVSSSGANVLTF,-,TRBJ2-6,-,TRBV18,19
TGTGCCAGCAGTTGGGATTCCGGGGGGCCTACCGGGGAGCTGTTTTTT,CASSWDSGGPTGELFF,-,TRBJ2-2,-,TRBV6-5,16
TGTGCCAGCGGGGGGCTTGGGCGAGAAAAACTGTTTTTT,CASGGLGREKLFF,-,TRBJ1-4,-,TRBV11-2,13
TGTGCCAGCAGCTTGGGGACAGGGACCCAGCATTTT,CASSLGTGTQHF,-,TRBJ1-5,TRBD1,TRBV5-4,12
TGTGCCAGCAGTTGGAGCAGGGAGGATGGCTACACCTTC,CASSWSREDGYTF,once,TRBJ1-2,-,TRBV6-2/TRBV6-3,13
TGCAGCGTGCGGACTAGCAGCGATCAGACCCAGTACTTC,CSVRTSSDQTQYF,-,TRBJ2-5,TRBD2,TRBV29-1,13
TGTGCCAGCAGCCCCGGGACAGCCATTATCTATGGCTACACCTTC,CASSPGTAIIYGYTF,-,TRBJ1-2,TRBD1,TRBV7-2,15
TGTGCCAGCAGCTTACCGGGACTACAAAATGAGCAGTTCTTC,CASSLPGLQNEQFF,once,TRBJ2-1,TRBD2,TRBV11-2,14
TGTGCCAGCGACCTACCCAATCAGCCCCAGCATTTT,CASDLPNQPQHF,-,TRBJ1-5,-,TRBV2,12
TGTGCCAGCAGTCAAAAGGACACCGCGGGATATGGCTACACCTTC,CASSQKDTAGYGYTF,-,TRBJ1-2,-,TRBV7-9,15
TGTGCCAGCAGTTTTTACGGGGAGCTGTTTTTT,CASSFYGELFF,few,TRBJ2-2,-,TRBV12-3/TRBV12-4,11
TGTGCCAGCAGCCCCCGACAGGGAGCCCACTATGGCTACACCTTC,CASSPRQGAHYGYTF,once,TRBJ1-2,TRBD1,TRBV9,15
TGTGCCAGCCGGGGGACGGTCTATAATTCACCCCTCCACTTT,CASRGTVYNSPLHF,-,TRBJ1-6,-,TRBV25-1,14
TGTGCCAGCAGCCAAGAGCCTACAGGGTTCACTGAAGCTTTCTTT,CASSQEPTGFTEAFF,few,TRBJ1-1,-,TRBV4-2,15
TGTGCCAGCAGCTACGGGACAGGGGGCACTGAAGCTTTCTTT,CASSYGTGGTEAFF,-,TRBJ1-1,TRBD1,TRBV7-6,14
TGCGCCAGCAGCTTGCAGGTTAGCGGGAGCGGGAATGAGCAGTTCTTC,CASSLQVSGSGNEQFF,-,TRBJ2-1,TRBD2,TRBV5-1,16
TGCGCCAGCAGCCAATATTCCGGACAGGGACGTGAAGCTTTCTTT,CASSQYSGQGREAFF,-,TRBJ1-1,TRBD1,TRBV4-3,15
TGTGCCAGTAGTATCAACCCCGGGACAGGTCCAGATACGCAGTATTTT,CASSINPGTGPDTQYF,-,TRBJ2-3,TRBD1,TRBV19,16
TGCAGCGTTGCGCGGGACGGTAGCAATCAGCCCCAGCATTTT,CSVARDGSNQPQHF,-,TRBJ1-5,-,TRBV29-1,14